A selection of T cell receptor beta chains follows, all from one sample in a study of CD8 T cells in Susac syndrome. TCRdb passed the immunoSEQ multiplex PCR reads through MiXCR, listing each CDR3 protein once. The sample consists of 160,000 or so distinct CDR3 sequences, about 95% of them appearing once. Sequencing input: CD8+ T cells from PBMCs. The receptors were gathered from a human donor with multiple sclerosis. CDR3s include the opening cysteine and the closing phenylalanine or tryptophan. A D gene is named only where the DNA matches it firmly. The listing skips clone size in some rows; elsewhere it reads once, few, many or a size class.

TRBV2	TRBD1	few	TRBJ2-7	CASSAGQGLYEQYF	TGTGCCAGCAGTGCGGGACAGGGTCTCTACGAGCAGTACTTC
TRBV9	NA	NA	TRBJ2-1	CASSPRANEQFF	TGTGCCAGCAGCCCTCGGGCGAATGAGCAGTTCTTC
TRBV27	NA	NA	TRBJ2-3	CASSPLRGGSEDTQYF	TGTGCCAGCAGCCCCCTCAGGGGGGGGTCGGAAGATACGCAGTATTTT
TRBV19	TRBD1	NA	TRBJ1-2	CASSSADRNYGYTF	TGTGCCAGTAGTAGCGCGGACAGGAACTATGGCTACACCTTC
TRBV29-1	TRBD1	NA	TRBJ1-2	CSVGGGNGYTF	TGCAGCGTCGGAGGGGGCAATGGCTACACCTTC
TRBV6-5	TRBD2	NA	TRBJ2-5	CASTETSVQETQYF	TGTGCCAGCACCGAGACTAGCGTTCAAGAGACCCAGTACTTC
TRBV20-1	TRBD2	once	TRBJ2-3	CSARDLAGWVDTQYF	TGCAGTGCTAGAGACCTAGCGGGGTGGGTAGATACGCAGTATTTT
TRBV7-6	TRBD1	NA	TRBJ2-3	CASSSRDRGLDTQYF	TGTGCCAGCAGCTCCAGGGACAGGGGGCTAGATACGCAGTATTTT
TRBV20-1	TRBD2	NA	TRBJ2-1	CSASELAENNEQFF	TGCAGTGCTAGCGAACTAGCGGAAAACAATGAGCAGTTCTTC
TRBV12-3/TRBV12-4	NA	NA	TRBJ1-2	CASKVPGIYGYTF	TGTGCCAGCAAGGTACCCGGGATCTATGGCTACACCTTC
TRBV6-4	TRBD1	NA	TRBJ1-6	CASSELGQGGNSPLHF	TGTGCCAGCAGTGAGTTGGGACAGGGTGGCAATTCACCCCTCCACTTT
TRBV7-9	TRBD2	NA	TRBJ2-1	CASRSGGYSEQFF	TGTGCCAGCAGATCCGGGGGGTACAGTGAGCAGTTCTTC
TRBV11-2	NA	NA	TRBJ2-7	CASSFSGSSSYEQYF	TGTGCCAGCAGCTTTTCAGGATCAAGCTCCTACGAGCAGTACTTC
TRBV7-2	NA	NA	TRBJ1-4	CASSLTGRNEKLFF	TGTGCCAGCAGCTTAACCGGCCGGAATGAAAAACTGTTTTTT
TRBV13	TRBD1	NA	TRBJ2-5	CASSLDPGTGEEETQYF	TGTGCCAGCAGCTTAGACCCTGGGACAGGGGAAGAGGAGACCCAGTACTTC
TRBV7-2	NA	NA	TRBJ1-1	CASSEDGWSGGTEAFF	TGTGCCAGCAGCGAAGATGGGTGGTCGGGAGGCACTGAAGCTTTCTTT
TRBV14	NA	NA	TRBJ2-2	CASSQVTYTGELFF	TGTGCCAGCAGCCAAGTGACTTACACCGGGGAGCTGTTTTTT
TRBV20-1	NA	NA	TRBJ2-1	CSGGEQFF	TGCAGTGGCGGTGAGCAGTTCTTC
TRBV9	TRBD2	NA	TRBJ2-7	CASSYLAGPYEQYF	TGTGCCAGCAGCTACTTAGCGGGCCCCTACGAGCAGTACTTC
TRBV2	NA	NA	TRBJ2-7	CASIGAASYEQYF	TGTGCCAGCATCGGGGCGGCCTCCTACGAGCAGTACTTC
TRBV3-1	NA	NA	TRBJ1-2	CASSQITTNRVNYGYTF	TGTGCCAGCAGCCAGATTACCACGAACAGGGTAAACTATGGCTACACCTTC
TRBV20-1	NA	NA	TRBJ1-2	CSARGRDWVYGYTF	TGCAGTGCTAGGGGCAGGGATTGGGTCTATGGCTACACCTTC
TRBV18	NA	NA	TRBJ2-5	CASSPGETQYF	TGTGCCAGCTCACCGGGGGAGACCCAGTACTTC
TRBV6-1	TRBD2	NA	TRBJ2-3	CASSLGTRYSDTQYF	TGTGCCAGCAGTCTTGGGACTAGATATTCAGATACGCAGTATTTT
TRBV28	NA	NA	TRBJ1-1	CASSVPQGVNTEAFF	TGTGCCAGCAGCGTACCACAGGGCGTGAACACTGAAGCTTTCTTT
TRBV29-1	NA	few	TRBJ1-2	CSADGQDYGYTF	TGCAGCGCGGACGGGCAAGACTATGGCTACACCTTC
TRBV28	NA	NA	TRBJ2-7	CASSLEDSYYEQYF	TGTGCCAGCAGTTTAGAGGACAGCTACTACGAGCAGTACTTC
TRBV30	NA	NA	TRBJ1-5	CAWSTGSYSNQPQHF	TGTGCCTGGAGTACGGGCAGCTATAGCAATCAGCCCCAGCATTTT
TRBV28	TRBD1	NA	TRBJ2-7	CASSATGASYEQYF	TGTGCCAGCAGTGCGACAGGGGCATCCTACGAGCAGTACTTC
TRBV9	NA	NA	TRBJ2-1	CASSVAGDPYNEQFF	TGTGCCAGCAGCGTAGCAGGGGATCCCTACAATGAGCAGTTCTTC